This paragraph covers one TCR beta chain sequence. This specimen belongs to a study of T-cell memory formation after mild COVID-19. TCRdb reprocessed the 5' RACE reads with MiXCR, giving one entry per CDR3 protein. The table shows roughly 180,000 distinct CDR3 sequences, with roughly 11% occurring only once. This CDR3 spans 16 amino acids. Trimming took 4 bases from V and 3 from J; bases not matched to a gene: 8. Germline V gene lookup returns CDR1 SGHRS and CDR2 YFSETQ. The sequenced material came from PBMCs or a T cell subset sorted from them (not recorded which). The chain uses TRBV5-1 and TRBJ2-5; 11 bases agree with TRBD1. The clonotype was recovered from a man younger than 35 who had mild COVID-19 (a few samples of this study predate the infection). Cell type and time point are not known. The CDR3 DNA sequence: TGCGCCAGCAGCCAAGGACAGGGGGCTGTAAAAGAGACCCAGTACTTC. The encoded protein is CASSQGQGAVKETQYF.